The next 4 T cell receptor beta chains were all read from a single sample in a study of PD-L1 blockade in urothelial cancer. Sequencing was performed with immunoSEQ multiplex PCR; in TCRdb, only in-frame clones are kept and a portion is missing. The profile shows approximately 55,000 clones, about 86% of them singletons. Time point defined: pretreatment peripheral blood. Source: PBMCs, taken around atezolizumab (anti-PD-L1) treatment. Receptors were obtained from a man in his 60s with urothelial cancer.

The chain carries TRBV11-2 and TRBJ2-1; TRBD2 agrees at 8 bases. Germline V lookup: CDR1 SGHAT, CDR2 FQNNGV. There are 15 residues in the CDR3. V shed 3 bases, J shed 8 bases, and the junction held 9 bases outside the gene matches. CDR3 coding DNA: TGTGCCAGCAGCTTTGGCGGGGGGTTTATGGATGAGCAGTTCTTC. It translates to CASSFGGGFMDEQFF.

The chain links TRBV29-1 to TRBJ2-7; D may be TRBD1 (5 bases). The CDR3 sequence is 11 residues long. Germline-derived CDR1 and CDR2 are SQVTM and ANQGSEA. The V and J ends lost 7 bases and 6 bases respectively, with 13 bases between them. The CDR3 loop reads CSAEAGLEQYF. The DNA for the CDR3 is TGCAGCGCCGAAGCAGGGCTCGAGCAGTACTTC.

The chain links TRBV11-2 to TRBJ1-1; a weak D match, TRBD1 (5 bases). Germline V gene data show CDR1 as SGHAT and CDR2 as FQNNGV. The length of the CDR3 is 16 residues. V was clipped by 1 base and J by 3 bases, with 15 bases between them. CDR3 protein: CASSLVSVRVYTEAFF. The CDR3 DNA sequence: TGTGCCAGCAGCTTAGTATCTGTCAGGGTTTACACTGAAGCTTTCTTT.

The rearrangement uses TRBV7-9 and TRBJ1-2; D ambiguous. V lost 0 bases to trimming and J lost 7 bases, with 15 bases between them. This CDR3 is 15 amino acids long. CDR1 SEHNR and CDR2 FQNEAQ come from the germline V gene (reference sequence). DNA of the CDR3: TGTGCCAGCAGCTTAGCGTCAGAGGTCGGCGCTGGCTACACCTTC. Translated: CASSLASEVGAGYTF. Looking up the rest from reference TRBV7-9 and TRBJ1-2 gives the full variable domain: DTGVSQNPRHKITKRGQNVTFRCDPISEHNRLYWYRQTLGQGPEFLTYFQNEAQLEKSRLLSDRFSAERPKGSFSTLEIQRTEQGDSAMYLCASSLASEVGAGYTFGSGTRLTVV.